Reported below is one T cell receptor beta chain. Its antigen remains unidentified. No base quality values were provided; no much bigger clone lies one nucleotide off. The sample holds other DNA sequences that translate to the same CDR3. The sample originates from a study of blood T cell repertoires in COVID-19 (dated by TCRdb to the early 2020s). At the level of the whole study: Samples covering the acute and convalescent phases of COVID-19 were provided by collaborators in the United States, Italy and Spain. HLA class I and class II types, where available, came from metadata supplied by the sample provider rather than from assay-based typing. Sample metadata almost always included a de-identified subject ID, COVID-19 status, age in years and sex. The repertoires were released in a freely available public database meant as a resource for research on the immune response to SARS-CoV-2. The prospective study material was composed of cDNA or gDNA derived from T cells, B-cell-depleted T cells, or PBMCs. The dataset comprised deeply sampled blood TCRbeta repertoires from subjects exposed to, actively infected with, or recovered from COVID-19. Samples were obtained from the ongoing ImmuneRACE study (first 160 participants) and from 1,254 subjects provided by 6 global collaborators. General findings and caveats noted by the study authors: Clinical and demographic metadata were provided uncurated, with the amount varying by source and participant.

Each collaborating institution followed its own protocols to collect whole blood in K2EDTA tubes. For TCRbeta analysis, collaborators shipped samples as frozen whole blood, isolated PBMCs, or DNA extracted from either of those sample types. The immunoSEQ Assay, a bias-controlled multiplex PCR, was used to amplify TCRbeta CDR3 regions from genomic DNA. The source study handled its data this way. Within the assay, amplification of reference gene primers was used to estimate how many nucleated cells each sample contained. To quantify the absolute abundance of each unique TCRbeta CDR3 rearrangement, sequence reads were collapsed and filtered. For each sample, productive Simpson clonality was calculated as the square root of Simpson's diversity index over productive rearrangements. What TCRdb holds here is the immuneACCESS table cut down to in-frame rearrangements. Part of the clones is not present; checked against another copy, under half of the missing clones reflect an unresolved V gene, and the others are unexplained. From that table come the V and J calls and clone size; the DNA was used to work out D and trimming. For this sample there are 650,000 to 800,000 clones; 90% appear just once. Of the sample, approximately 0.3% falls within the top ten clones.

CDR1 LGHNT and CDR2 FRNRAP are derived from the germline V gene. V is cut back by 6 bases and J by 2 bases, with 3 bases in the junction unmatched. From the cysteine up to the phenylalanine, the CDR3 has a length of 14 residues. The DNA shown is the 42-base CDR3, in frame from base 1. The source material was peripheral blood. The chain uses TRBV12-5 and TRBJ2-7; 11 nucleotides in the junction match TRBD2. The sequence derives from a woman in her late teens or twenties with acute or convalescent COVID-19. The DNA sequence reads TGTGCTAGTGGGACGGGACTAGCGGCCTACGAGCAGTACTTC. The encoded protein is CASGTGLAAYEQYF.